This T cell receptor (beta chain) was sequenced in a study of T cells expressing NK-cell markers (dated by TCRdb to the early 2020s). About the investigation overall: Three sorted T-cell subsets (CD3+CD56+NKG2C+, CD3+CD56+NKG2C- and CD3+CD56-NKG2C+) from seven to nine donors had their TCR beta-chain repertoires profiled. The study sequenced eight donors, all healthy volunteers chosen at random: three men and five women. Among the eight sequenced donors, only one was HCMV-seronegative, while the other seven were HCMV-seropositive. Sequencing of the libraries produced 2 x 150 bp reads on Illumina HiSeq 2000/2500, MiSeq or NextSeq.

The paper's findings and limits, for the study overall: Whether the expanded NKG2C-expressing T cell clones were specific for HCMV antigens was left unclear. Those dominant clonotypes were again the most abundant among CD3+CD56-NKG2C+ cells in four donors, at roughly 28.3-60.1%. For six donors, the dominant CD3+CD56+NKG2C+ clonotypes were among the top 10 CD8+ clonotypes and accounted for about 1.0-7.5% of CD8+ T cells.

Comments on this clonotype: Its antigen remains unidentified.

TCRdb names Illumina HiSeq 2000 as the instrument used. TCR beta cDNA libraries were made by 5'RACE template switching that added a universal primer site and unique molecular identifiers. Priming for cDNA synthesis came from the TCR beta constant segment, and two successive PCR amplification steps followed. For the original study's pipeline: Reads were demultiplexed and grouped by UMI with MIGEC, and clonotypes were assembled and quantified with MiTCR. Only TCR cDNA sequences supported by at least two reads were kept to exclude erroneous sequences. The tcR package was used for downstream repertoire analysis, with clonotypes matched between fractions based on CDR3 nucleotide sequence plus V segment. VDJmatch was used to annotate antigen specificity against VDJdb, with one amino acid substitution in CDR3 allowed. TCRdb reprocessed the reads and assigns one entry to each CDR3 protein sequence, leaving out DNA. These V and J calls are TCRdb output, not the study's own analysis. The sample table records approximately 460,000 distinct CDR3 sequences. The ten most abundant clones make up less than 7.5% of the sample.

From a lookup of the germline V gene, CDR1 and CDR2 are SNHLY and FYNNEI. Counted from cysteine to phenylalanine, this CDR3 has 14 amino acids. DNA is not recorded here. HCMV serostatus was determined by detecting HCMV-specific IgG in serum with a commercial ELISA kit. Ficoll density gradient centrifugation was used to isolate peripheral blood mononuclear cells from blood. The rearrangement combines TRBV2 with TRBJ1-1. The sequence came from a woman between 18 and 69 years old in good health. Sequencing was carried out using blood T cells: a sorted CD56 or NKG2C T cell subset, CD4+ or CD8+ T cells, or bulk PBMC T cells (not recorded which). CDR3 reads: CASTEGGQNTEAFF.